The following is a T cell receptor (beta chain) sequence with its context. The CDR3 sequence is 12 residues long. Trimming removed 6 bases from V and 2 bases from J, with 6 bases in between. Germline V lookup: CDR1 SGHTA, CDR2 FQGNSA. This entry is derived from a study of radiation and T cells in renal cell carcinoma. Described time point: baseline pretreatment blood. Noted treatment: 15 Gy SBRT to primary tumor, nephrectomy 4 weeks later. Radiation-treated patients gave blood at baseline, week 2 and week 4. The patient's renal cell carcinoma had clear cell pathology. Clones were read by immunoSEQ multiplex PCR, and TCRdb kept only the in-frame ones, dropping some. The table shows 110,000 to 150,000 clones, with over 80% occurring only once.

Sequenced material: blood, taken from a patient whose treatment included radiotherapy and nephrectomy. This TCR derives from a woman between 45 and 65 years old with renal cell carcinoma. The V gene is TRBV7-2, the J gene TRBJ2-3; D gene ambiguous. The CDR3 nucleotides are TGTGCCAGCAGTCAATTCACAGATACGCAGTATTTT. Protein product: CASSQFTDTQYF.